Given below is one TCR beta chain in context. Its antigen target is currently unknown. Base qualities are not recorded, but no much larger clone differs from it by a single base. CDR1 is given as LNHDA and CDR2 as SQIVND, both from the germline V gene (reference sequence). After removal of 5 bases from V and 9 bases from J, the junction retains 8 bases not matched to a gene. The CDR3 goes from the cysteine to the phenylalanine over 15 residues. Only CDR3 DNA is held: 45 bases, read in frame from base 1. This specimen belongs to a study of PD-L1 blockade in urothelial cancer listed by TCRdb under 2017. Some background on the complete study: Therapy was started at some point between 2013 and 2015 for all patients, and atezolizumab 1,200 mg was administered intravenously every 3 weeks. Twenty-five of 29 patients were males with bladder-origin urothelial cancer, and about 65% of the 29 reported a prior smoking history. An ECOG performance status of 0 or 1 was recorded for the patients, and 0 to 3 prior chemotherapy regimens had been received by the patients. Blood samples were analyzed at 3 weeks after treatment start (second dose) and at 6 weeks after treatment start. Blood samples yielded a median of around 150,000 T cells and around 83,000 unique TCRs, with median clonality 0.080. The study, an exploratory multi-omic analysis, examined somatic, immune and clinical correlates of response to PD-L1 blockade with atezolizumab in urothelial cancer. Pretreatment tumor samples, along with matched peripheral blood serially collected before and after atezolizumab treatment, were subjected to TCR sequencing. Progression-free survival longer than 6 months counted as durable clinical benefit, and TCR features were additionally tested against both progression-free and overall survival. Whole exome sequencing and RNA sequencing of pretreatment tumors were performed alongside TCR sequencing in the same patients. Nine patients achieved durable clinical benefit and some 21 did not. Approximately 29 patients had pretreatment blood TCR-seq, roughly 25 had at least one posttreatment blood collection, and roughly 25 had tumor TCR-seq.

Synthetic TCR analog templates were spiked into each PCR so that absolute template abundance could be estimated from read counts. TCRbeta CDR3 regions were amplified from genomic DNA with bias-controlled V and J gene primers using the immunoSEQ assay. Rearranged TCRbeta segments were sequenced at approximately 20X coverage. In the authors' own workflow: Clustering was used to correct sequencing errors, and CDR3s were annotated against IMGT so that V, D and J genes could be assigned. Only productive TCRbeta rearrangements were used in downstream analyses, excluding out-of-frame or stop-codon sequences. To compute clonality, Shannon entropy was normalized by the log of the number of unique productive sequences and then subtracted from one. Fisher's exact test with Benjamini-Hochberg correction, at a threshold of adjusted p below 0.01, was used to find clones that differed between time points or between blood and tumor. TCRdb limited this immuneACCESS table to in-frame rearrangements with V and J called. A share of clones is missing; checked studies link under half to unresolved V genes, and the rest is unexplained. That table gives V, J and clone size, and the DNA gave D and trimming. For this sample the table gives 60,000 or so clones, of which around 79% were detected only once. The top ten clones comprise around 4.5% of the sample.

The investigation overall reported the following: Because the sample size was small (n = 29) and many of the analyses were exploratory, the results are meant to be hypothesis-generating. Patients with durable benefit showed greater expansion of tumor-associated TCR clones in peripheral blood 3 weeks after starting treatment (n of about 20, p = 0.022). Improved progression-free and overall survival was found to be associated with pretreatment peripheral blood TCR clonality below the median.

The cohort comprised about 30 patients with locally advanced or metastatic urothelial carcinoma treated at Memorial Sloan Kettering on a trial protocol. Peripheral blood mononuclear cells were collected pretreatment and during treatment, at between 1 and 8 total time points per patient. The Qiagen DNeasy Blood extraction kit was used to purify genomic DNA from total PBMCs and tumor samples. Collected pretreatment and during treatment, PBMCs were isolated and stored as previously described. Here the chain combines TRBV19 and TRBJ2-1, with TRBD2 matching 12 junction bases. The clonotype was recovered from a man aged 70 or older with urothelial cancer. This material consisted of PBMCs, taken around atezolizumab (anti-PD-L1) treatment. The CDR3 in this case is CASSPRLAGELEQFF. The nucleotide sequence reads TGTGCCAGTAGTCCCCGACTAGCGGGAGAGCTTGAGCAGTTCTTC.